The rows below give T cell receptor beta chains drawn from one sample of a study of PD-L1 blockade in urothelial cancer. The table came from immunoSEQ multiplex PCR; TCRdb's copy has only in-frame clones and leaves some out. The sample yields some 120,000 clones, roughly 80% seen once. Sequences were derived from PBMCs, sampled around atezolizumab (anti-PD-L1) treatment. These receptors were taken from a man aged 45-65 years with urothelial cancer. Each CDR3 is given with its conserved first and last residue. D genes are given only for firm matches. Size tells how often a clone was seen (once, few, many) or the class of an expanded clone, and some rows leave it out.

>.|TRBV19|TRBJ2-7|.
TGTGCCAGTAGTACCCGAGGGGGGGTCATCTACGAGCAGTACTTC
CASSTRGGVIYEQYF
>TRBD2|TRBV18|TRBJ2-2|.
TGTGCCAGTCTAGCGGGAGAACGAACCGGGGAGCTGTTTTTT
CASLAGERTGELFF
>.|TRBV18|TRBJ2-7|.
TGTGCCAGCTCACCAGGTACTGGCTCCTACGAGCAGTACTTC
CASSPGTGSYEQYF
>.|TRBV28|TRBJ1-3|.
TGTGCCAGCAGTTTGGACTTTGGAAACACCATATATTTT
CASSLDFGNTIYF
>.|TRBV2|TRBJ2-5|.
TGTGCCAGCAGTGAGCAGGGCGTGCAAGAGACCCAGTACTTC
CASSEQGVQETQYF
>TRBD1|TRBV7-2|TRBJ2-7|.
TGTGCCAGCAGCCCGAGACAGGGGGCGGTCTACGAGCAGTACTTC
CASSPRQGAVYEQYF
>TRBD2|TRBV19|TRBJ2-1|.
TGTGCCAGTAGTCCCCAGACTAGCGGATCCAATGAGCAGTTCTTC
CASSPQTSGSNEQFF
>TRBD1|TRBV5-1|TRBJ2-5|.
TGCGCCAGCAGCTTGGGGGACAGGGCAGAGACCCAGTACTTC
CASSLGDRAETQYF
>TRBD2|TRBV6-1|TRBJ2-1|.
TGTGCCAGCAGGGGGACTAGCGGGATCAATGAGCAGTTCTTC
CASRGTSGINEQFF
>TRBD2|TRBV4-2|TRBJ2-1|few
TGTGCCAGCAGCCAAGATGGCGGGAGGGGGTACAATGAGCAGTTCTTC
CASSQDGGRGYNEQFF
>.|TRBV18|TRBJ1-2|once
TGTGCCAGCTCACTCAGTGTCGACTATGGCTACACCTTC
CASSLSVDYGYTF
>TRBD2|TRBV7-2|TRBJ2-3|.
TGTGCCAGCAGCTTAGTCCCCGGACTAGCGGGAGGGCGGGATACGCAGTATTTT
CASSLVPGLAGGRDTQYF
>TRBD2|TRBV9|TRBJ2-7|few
TGTGCCAGCAGCCCGCGGACTAGCGGCTACGAGCAGTACTTC
CASSPRTSGYEQYF
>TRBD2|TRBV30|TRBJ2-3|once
TGTGCCTGGCATAGCGGGGGCACAGATACGCAGTATTTT
CAWHSGGTDTQYF
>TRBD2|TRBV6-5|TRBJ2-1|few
TGTGCCAGCGGGCGGACTAGCGGCGATGAGCAGTTCTTC
CASGRTSGDEQFF
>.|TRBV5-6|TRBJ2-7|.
TGTGCCAGCAGCCAAGACAGGGAGGTCTCCGAGCAGTACTTC
CASSQDREVSEQYF
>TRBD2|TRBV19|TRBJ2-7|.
TGTGCCAGTAGTTCTTCGACTAGCGGGAGATACGAGCAGTACTTC
CASSSSTSGRYEQYF
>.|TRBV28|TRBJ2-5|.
TGTGCCAGCAGAATCGGGATGGGAGAGACCCAGTACTTC
CASRIGMGETQYF
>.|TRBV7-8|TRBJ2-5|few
TGTGCCAGCAGCTCGCCCGGGACTCCGCCCAGGACCCAGTACTTC
CASSSPGTPPRTQYF
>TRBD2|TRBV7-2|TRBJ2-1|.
TGTGCCAGCAGCTCCCCTTTAGCGGGAGGGGCCGGTGAGCAGTTCTTC
CASSSPLAGGAGEQFF
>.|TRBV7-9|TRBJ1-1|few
TGTGCCAGCAGCTTTATTGCGGGGGCACACACTGAAGCTTTCTTT
CASSFIAGAHTEAFF
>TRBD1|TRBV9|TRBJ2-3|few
TGTGCCAGCAGCCTCCCTCTCAGAGCCGGGACAGAGAGCACATATACGCAGTATTTT
CASSLPLRAGTESTYTQYF
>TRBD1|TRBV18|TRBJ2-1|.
TGTGCCAGCTCACAAACAGGGGGCTTCTCCTACAATGAGCAGTTCTTC
CASSQTGGFSYNEQFF
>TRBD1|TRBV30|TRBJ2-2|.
TGTGCCTCTCATCGGACAGGGCTAATCGGGGAGCTGTTTTTT
CASHRTGLIGELFF
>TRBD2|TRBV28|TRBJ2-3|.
TGTGCCAGCAGTTTGTCGAGCATCCTCATGGCTCTAGCGGGAGGGGGTACGCAGTATTTT
CASSLSSILMALAGGGTQYF
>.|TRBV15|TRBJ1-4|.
TGTGCCACCAGCAGAGATCAGGCGCTGAATGAAAAACTGTTTTTT
CATSRDQALNEKLFF
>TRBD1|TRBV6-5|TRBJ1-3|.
TGTGCCAGCAGTACCGGGGGGGACAGTGGAAACACCATATATTTT
CASSTGGDSGNTIYF
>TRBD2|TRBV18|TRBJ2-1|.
TGTGCCAGCTCAAGACTAGCCGCCTACAATGAGCAGTTCTTC
CASSRLAAYNEQFF
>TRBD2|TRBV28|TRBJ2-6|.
TGTGCCAGCAGTTCAACTAGCGGGTCGTTAGGGGCCAACGTCCTGACTTTC
CASSSTSGSLGANVLTF
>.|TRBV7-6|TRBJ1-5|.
TGTGCCAGCAGCTGGGGGCCCATTCAGCCCCAGCATTTT
CASSWGPIQPQHF
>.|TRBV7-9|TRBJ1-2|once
TGTGCCAGCAGCTTAGCGGACACTAACTATGGCTACACCTTC
CASSLADTNYGYTF
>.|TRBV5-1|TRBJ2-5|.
TGCGCCAGCAGCCAAGGGACACTTCAAGAGACCCAGTACTTC
CASSQGTLQETQYF
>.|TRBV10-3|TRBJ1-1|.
TGTGCCGGAGGGAAAGAGGGCACTGAAGCTTTCTTT
CAGGKEGTEAFF
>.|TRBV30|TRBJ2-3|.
TGTGCCTGGAGTATATCCGGACAGCGCACAGATACGCAGTATTTT
CAWSISGQRTDTQYF
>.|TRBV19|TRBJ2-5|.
TGTGCCAGTAGTATAGATCGAGGGACCCAGTACTTC
CASSIDRGTQYF
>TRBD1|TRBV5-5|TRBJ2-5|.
TGTGCCAGCAGCCAACCGGGACAGCCCCAAGAGACCCAGTACTTC
CASSQPGQPQETQYF
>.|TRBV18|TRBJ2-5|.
TGTGCCAGCTCACCGGGACTGTGGAGCGGATTTCAAGAGACCCAGTACTTC
CASSPGLWSGFQETQYF
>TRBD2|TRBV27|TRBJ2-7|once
TGTGCCAGCAGTATCGGGACTAGCGGGAGAGGCGAGCAGTACTTC
CASSIGTSGRGEQYF
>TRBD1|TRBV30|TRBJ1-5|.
TGTGCCTGCCAACCGGGACAGCACAATCAGCCCCAGCATTTT
CACQPGQHNQPQHF
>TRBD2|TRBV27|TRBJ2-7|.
TGTGCCAGCAGTTTAAAGCCTAGCGGGAACTACGAGCAGTACTTC
CASSLKPSGNYEQYF
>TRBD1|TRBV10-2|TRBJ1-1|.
TGCGCCAGCAGTCATCGACAGGGGACGAACACTGAAGCTTTCTTT
CASSHRQGTNTEAFF
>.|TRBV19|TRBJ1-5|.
TGTGCCAGTAGTATAGAACAACAGGGAAGTCAGCCCCAGCATTTT
CASSIEQQGSQPQHF
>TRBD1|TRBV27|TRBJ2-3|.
TGTGCCAGCAGCCCTCGTGGACAGGGGGCTAAAGATACGCAGTATTTT
CASSPRGQGAKDTQYF
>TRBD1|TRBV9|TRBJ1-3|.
TGTGCCAGCAGCGCTAGGGGTGGGACAGGGGACCGAAACACCATATATTTT
CASSARGGTGDRNTIYF
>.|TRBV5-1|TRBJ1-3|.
TGCGCCAGCAGCCAACAGGGATACTCTGGAAACACCATATATTTT
CASSQQGYSGNTIYF
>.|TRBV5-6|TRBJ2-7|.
TGTGCCAGCAGCTTTATAGTGAGCTACGAGCAGTACTTC
CASSFIVSYEQYF
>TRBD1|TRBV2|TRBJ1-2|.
TGTGCCAGCAGTGATTCAGACAGGGGTGTCTATGGCTACACCTTC
CASSDSDRGVYGYTF
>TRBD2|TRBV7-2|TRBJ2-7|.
TGTGCCAGCAAATGGACTAGCAGCTCCTACGAGCAGTACTTC
CASKWTSSSYEQYF
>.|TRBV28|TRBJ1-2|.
TGTGCCAGCAGTCCTAATAACTATGGCTACACCTTC
CASSPNNYGYTF
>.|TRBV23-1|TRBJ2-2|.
TGCGCCGTCGCCCAGGGAGGCGGGGAGCTGTTTTTT
CAVAQGGGELFF
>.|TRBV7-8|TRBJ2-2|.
TGTGCCAGCAGCTTATCGCGAGTAACCGGGGAGCTGTTTTTT
CASSLSRVTGELFF
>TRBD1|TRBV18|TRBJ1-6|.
TGTGCCAGCTCACCGGGACAGGGGGATAATTCACCCCTCCACTTT
CASSPGQGDNSPLHF
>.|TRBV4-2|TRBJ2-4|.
TGTGCCAGCAGCCAAGATTGGGCAGGGTTCAAAAACATTCAGTACTTC
CASSQDWAGFKNIQYF
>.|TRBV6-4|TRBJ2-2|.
TGTGCCAGCAGTGACATGGGGGGCACCGGGGAGCTGTTTTTT
CASSDMGGTGELFF
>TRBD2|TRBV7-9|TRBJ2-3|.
TGTGCCAGCAGCGTCGGGACTAGCGGGGGGTTGGATACGCAGTATTTT
CASSVGTSGGLDTQYF
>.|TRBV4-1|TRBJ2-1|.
TGCGCCAGCAGCCCGGCTTGGCGGGGAGGAGGTTACAATGAGCAGTTCTTC
CASSPAWRGGGYNEQFF
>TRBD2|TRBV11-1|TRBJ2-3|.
TGTGCCAGCAGGCCGGGACTAGCGGGGACTGGTACGCAGTATTTT
CASRPGLAGTGTQYF
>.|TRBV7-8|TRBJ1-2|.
TGTGCCAGCAGCTTAGGGACCAGGATGACAGCTAACTATGGCTACACCTTC
CASSLGTRMTANYGYTF
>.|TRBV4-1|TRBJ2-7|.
TGCGCCAGCAGCCAAGTTTCGGGGGAGCAGTACTTC
CASSQVSGEQYF